This T cell receptor beta chain was recovered during a study of human T cells and chemical hapten exposure. The CDR3 has 17 residues. Trimming removed 0 bases from V and 6 bases from J; junction bases left unmatched: 16. The germline gives CDR1 DFQATT, CDR2 SNEGSKA (reference sequence). This clonotype appeared many times. Described time point: healthy volunteer bleed at 6 weeks. Unfractionated whole blood was the source from which total RNA was extracted. It was the library that attached unique molecular identifiers to individual cDNA molecules. TCRdb independently ran MiXCR on the RACE reads; one entry per CDR3 protein. Among 65,000 to 95,000 distinct CDR3 sequences, around 9.4% were seen once, and the ten largest hold about 1.7%.

This TCR was sampled from a female donor in good health. Some clones in this sample may be carry-over from other donors' samples. Sequences were obtained from whole blood. The J gene is TRBJ1-2, the V gene TRBV20-1; 7 nucleotides line up with TRBD1. The CDR3 bases are TGCAGTGCTAGAGATCCACCAACCACAGGGGAGTGGAATGGCTACACCTTC. It encodes CSARDPPTTGEWNGYTF.